Frequency places the clone carrying this T cell receptor beta chain as medium-sized. The sample comes from a study of CXCR3-negative and CXCR3-positive naive CD8 T cells. Overall study: The total count of TRB reads reached 130 million to 150 million, and each library contributed about 1.5 +/- 0.3 million.

The CDR3 is 13 residues long. Germline V gene lookup returns CDR1 LGHDT and CDR2 YNNKEL (reference sequence). Through 5' RACE with UMI labels, the TRB cDNA libraries were prepared. TCRdb reprocessed the 5' RACE reads and keeps a single row for each CDR3 protein, giving no DNA. Here the sample table reports around 24,000 distinct CDR3 sequences. The rearrangement joins TRBV3-1 to TRBJ1-6. The sequencing input was naive CXCR3- CD8+ T cells from blood. Noted subset: CD45RO-CCR7+CD27+CD95- naive CD8+ T cells lacking CXCR3 (TNR3-). The TCR sequence derives from a human donor in good health. Some clones in this sample may be carry-over from other donors' samples. CDR3 in amino acids: CASSQVSQSPLHF. The entire variable domain, with the rest obtained from reference TRBV3-1 and TRBJ1-6, is as follows: DTAVSQTPKYLVTQMGNDKSIKCEQNLGHDTMYWYKQDSKKFLKIMFSYNNKELIINETVPNRFSPKSPDKAHLNLHINSLELGDSAVYFCASSQVSQSPLHFGNGTRLTVT.